These 10 T cell receptor beta chains were all obtained from the same sample, sequenced in a study of blood T cell repertoires in COVID-19. Assay: immunoSEQ multiplex PCR; the TCRdb copy retains only in-frame clones and omits some. Of approximately 75,000 clones listed, around nine tenths are singletons. Sequenced input: peripheral blood. Every receptor here comes from an elderly man with COVID-19, enrolled during active disease.

The chain employs TRBV7-2 and TRBJ2-3; unclear D gene. The CDR3 runs 14 residues. Germline CDR1 reads SGHTA; CDR2 reads FQGNSA. The V gene lost 1 base and the J gene lost 2 bases, with 7 bases spanning the gap. CDR3 residues: CASSLGLATDTQYF. CDR3 bases: TGTGCCAGCAGCTTAGGGTTAGCCACAGATACGCAGTATTTT.

The chain recombines TRBV9 with TRBJ1-1, with a possible D match to TRBD1 (6 bases). The CDR3 length is 14 residues. Germline V lookup: CDR1 SGDLS, CDR2 YYNGEE. V lost 3 bases and J 5 bases, leaving 14 bases between the germline ends. The CDR3, as DNA: TGTGCCAGCAGCGCTGGGGGCCTCGGGACTGAAGCTTTCTTT. This codes for CASSAGGLGTEAFF.

The chain carries TRBV12-3 or TRBV12-4 and TRBJ1-2; 7 positions agree with TRBD1. The CDR3 runs 13 residues. V lost 5 bases, J lost 5 bases, and 5 bases stayed unmatched. The CDR3 DNA reads TGTGCCAGCAGTCTGGACAGGCTATATGGCTACACCTTC. Translated, it gives CASSLDRLYGYTF.

This chain uses TRBV4-1 with TRBJ1-1; 7 bases are shared with TRBD1. The germline V gene has CDR1 MGHRA and CDR2 YSYEKL. The trim removed 2 bases at V and 4 bases at J, leaving 10 bases unmatched. This CDR3 is 16 amino acids long. CDR3 loop: CASSQNEGARVTEAFF. The CDR3 nucleotides are TGCGCCAGCAGCCAAAACGAGGGGGCGCGGGTCACTGAAGCTTTCTTT.

This chain connects TRBV4-1 to TRBJ1-1; a possible D gene is TRBD1 (6 bases). The CDR3 runs to 14 residues. Germline V gene lookup returns CDR1 MGHRA and CDR2 YSYEKL. The V gene lost 1 base and the J gene lost 8 bases, with 14 bases spanning the gap. CDR3 DNA sequence: TGCGCCAGCAGCCAAGTAGGGGGGGCGAGGGAAGCTTTCTTT. It yields the protein CASSQVGGAREAFF.

This clone occurred once. The genes are TRBV20-1 and TRBJ2-5; D remains unclear. Germline CDR1 DFQATT, CDR2 SNEGSKA (reference sequence). V lost 6 bases and J lost 6, with 11 bases in between. This CDR3 region has 11 residues. The CDR3 sequence is CSAGRIQTQYF. The DNA for the CDR3 is TGCAGTGCGGGCAGGATACAGACCCAGTACTTC.

V and J are TRBV12-5 and TRBJ1-1; D is perhaps TRBD1 (5 bases). The germline V and J ends were trimmed by 2 bases and 1 base, with 11 bases remaining between them. This CDR3 contains 15 residues. Germline lookup yields CDR1 LGHNT and CDR2 FRNRAP. The CDR3 region is CASGLILQGNTEAFF. The DNA for the CDR3 is TGTGCTAGTGGTTTGATCCTTCAGGGGAACACTGAAGCTTTCTTT.

The chain couples TRBV5-8 to TRBJ1-5; 10 bases agree with TRBD1. The CDR3 covers 16 residues. J lost 6 bases, V lost 5 bases, and 11 bases had no gene match. CDR1 is SGHTS and CDR2 is YDEGEE in the germline V gene. The CDR3 sequence is CASSFRMTGGGQPQHF. CDR3 DNA: TGTGCCAGCAGTTTTAGAATGACAGGGGGCGGTCAGCCCCAGCATTTT.

This chain uses TRBV19 with TRBJ1-2; D remains ambiguous. CDR3 size: 12 residues. Between the trimmed V and J ends, which lost 2 bases and 5 bases, there was a span of 6 bases. Germline V gene data show CDR1 as LNHDA and CDR2 as SQIVND (reference sequence). The CDR3 loop is CASSISGYGYTF. CDR3 nucleotides: TGTGCCAGTAGTATATCGGGGTATGGCTACACCTTC.

This chain uses TRBV5-5 with TRBJ1-1; possibly TRBD1 for D (5 bases). Per germline, CDR1 SGHKS and CDR2 YYEKEE (reference sequence). With 2 bases removed from V and 3 bases from J, the gap between germline ends came to 14 bases. The CDR3 is 15 residues long. The CDR3 nucleotides read TGTGCCAGCAGCTTTAGAGAGACAGACTACACTGAAGCTTTCTTT. Amino acid sequence: CASSFRETDYTEAFF.